These 9 T cell receptor beta chains originate from one sample sequenced in a study of human T cells and chemical hapten exposure. Time point meaning: patch test 1, 2 weeks after DPC sensitization. Treatment here: therapeutic diphenylcyclopropenone sensitization with weekly scalp DPC. Via MiXCR, TCRdb re-called the RACE reads, giving one row per CDR3 protein. This table holds roughly 70,000 distinct CDR3 sequences, approximately 35% found once. Source: whole blood, taken in connection with sensitization to the hapten diphenylcyclopropenone (DPC). The receptors were sampled from a middle-aged man with alopecia areata. Some clones in this sample may be carry-over from other donors' samples.

There are a few counts of this clonotype. The rearrangement joins TRBV7-8 to TRBJ2-2; TRBD1 is a possible D gene (6 bases). The germline CDR1 and CDR2 sequences are SGHVS and FQNEAQ. V lost 3 bases, J lost 4 bases, and 12 bases lay in between. The CDR3 consists of 15 residues. The CDR3 DNA is TGTGCCAGCAGCTTTCCGGGGACAAGCACCGGGGAGCTGTTTTTT. Residues: CASSFPGTSTGELFF.

Concerning this clonotype: One end of the junction does not line up with germline, which may come from a read error. This chain links TRBV4-1 with TRBJ2-5; 8 bases fit TRBD2. The CDR3 runs 15 residues. Germline assignment: CDR1 MGHRA and CDR2 YSYEKL. CDR3 sequence (DNA): TGCGCCAGCAGCCAAGGGACTAGCAGTCAAGGGACCCAGTACTTC. It codes for CASSQGTSSQGTQYF.

The CDR3 sequence: CASPRVGAPGTQYF. CDR3 DNA: TGTGCCTCCCCCCGGGTGGGAGCGCCAGGGACCCAGTACTTC. The chain carries TRBV30 and TRBJ2-5, with a possible D match to TRBD2 (5 bases). The CDR3 loop spans 14 amino acids. Trimming pared 7 bases from V and 7 bases from J, leaving 22 bases between. The germline gives CDR1 GTSNPN, CDR2 SVGIG (reference sequence). Based on the CDR3 plus reference TRBV30 and TRBJ2-5, the full variable domain is SQTIHQWPATLVQPVGSPLSLECTVEGTSNPNLYWYRQAAGRGLQLLFYSVGIGQISSEVPQNLSASRPQDRQFILSSKKLLLSDSGFYLCASPRVGAPGTQYFGPGTRLLVL.

This clonotype was observed a handful of times. The genes are TRBV28 and TRBJ2-3; the D gene is possibly TRBD2 (6 bases). This CDR3 has 15 residues. CDR1 and CDR2 from the germline V gene are MDHEN and SYDVKM. Trimming stripped 4 bases from V and 3 bases from J, with 14 bases between. In DNA form, the CDR3 reads TGTGCCAGCAGTTCGCTGAGGGAGGAAACAGATACGCAGTATTTT. It codes for CASSSLREETDTQYF. The full variable domain, completed using reference TRBV28 and TRBJ2-3, is DVKVTQSSRYLVKRTGEKVFLECVQDMDHENMFWYRQDPGLGLRLIYFSYDVKMKEKGDIPEGYSVSREKKERFSLILESASTNQTSMYLCASSSLREETDTQYFGPGTRLTVL.

The chain is built from TRBV2 and TRBJ1-2, with 7 bases identical to TRBD1. The CDR3 sequence is 16 residues long. J lost 5 bases, V lost 0 bases, and 9 bases had no gene match. CDR1 is SNHLY and CDR2 is FYNNEI in the germline V gene. The CDR3 nucleotides read TGTGCCAGCAGTGAAGCGCACAGGGGAAGTATATATGGCTACACCTTC. This codes for CASSEAHRGSIYGYTF. The entire variable domain, with the rest obtained from reference TRBV2 and TRBJ1-2, is as follows: EPEVTQTPSHQVTQMGQEVILRCVPISNHLYFYWYRQILGQKVEFLVSFYNNEISEKSEIFDDQFSVERPDGSNFTLKIRSTKLEDSAMYFCASSEAHRGSIYGYTFGSGTRLTVV.

This clonotype was observed a few times. The rearrangement links TRBV12-3 or TRBV12-4 to TRBJ2-1; 7 bases match TRBD2. The CDR3 contains 14 residues. With V trimmed by 6 bases and J by 8 bases, 10 bases remained unmatched. In DNA, the CDR3 is TGTGCCAGCAGCCGTGCGCTGGGGGGGTATGAGCAGTTCTTC. Encoded protein: CASSRALGGYEQFF.

This clonotype was recorded a few times. The chain combines TRBV29-1 with TRBJ2-2, with unresolved D. Per germline, CDR1 SQVTM and CDR2 ANQGSEA. The V gene lost 4 bases and the J gene lost 3 bases, with 6 bases spanning the gap. The CDR3 extends over 12 amino acids. The CDR3 sequence: CSVAVHTGELFF. The CDR3 region has the DNA TGCAGCGTTGCTGTCCACACCGGGGAGCTGTTTTTT.

V is TRBV20-1 and J is TRBJ2-7, with D possibly being TRBD1 (6 bases). Trimming took off 4 bases at V and 1 base at J, with 14 bases between the two ends. The germline CDR1 and CDR2 sequences are DFQATT and SNEGSKA (reference sequence). The CDR3 loop spans 14 amino acids. The CDR3 region is CSATTPTGSYEQYF. The CDR3 region has the DNA TGCAGTGCTACAACACCGACAGGTTCCTACGAGCAGTACTTC.

V is TRBV4-2 and J is TRBJ2-1; 8 nucleotides agree with TRBD2. Germline CDR1 and CDR2: LGHNA and YNFKEQ. This CDR3 has 17 amino acids. Unmatched junction bases numbered 8, after V lost 4 bases and J lost 0 bases. DNA of the CDR3: TGTGCCAGCAGCCGAAGAGTAAGCGGGAGCTCCTACAATGAGCAGTTCTTC. Amino acid sequence: CASSRRVSGSSYNEQFF.